This record looks at one TCR beta chain sequence and its context. Germline loops: CDR1 KGHSH, CDR2 LQKENI. After removal of 0 bases from V and 8 bases from J, the junction contained 4 bases not matched to a gene. The CDR3 length is 16 residues. Assay: immunoSEQ multiplex PCR; the TCRdb copy retains only in-frame clones and omits some. The table lists about 89,000 clones, about 89% of them singletons. This specimen belongs to a study of control samples from healthy donors and cancer patients. The sequencing sample was made of blood. The origin of this receptor is a man aged 25-40 years in good health. The V gene is TRBV18, the J gene TRBJ2-1, with 13 bases that match TRBD2. The CDR3 nucleotides read TGTGCCAGCTCACCACCGTCGACTAGCGGGGGGCATGAGCAGTTCTTC. This encodes CASSPPSTSGGHEQFF.